Below, 28 T cell receptor beta chains from the same sample are listed, as sequenced in a study of T-cell reconstitution after alpha-beta-depleted transplantation in children. Unique molecular identifiers tagged the TCRbeta library. TCRdb recomputed calls from the PCR reads with MiXCR, one row per CDR3 protein. The table records about 580,000 distinct CDR3 sequences, 23% of them present only once. The sequences come from PBMCs, mostly from graft donor cells, collected 360 days after TCRalphabeta/CD19-depleted stem cell transplant. Source of these receptors: a boy in the first two years of life who had a stem cell transplant for acute myeloid leukemia, so the T cells may come from the graft donor.

The V gene is TRBV28, the J gene TRBJ2-3; no definite D call. V was pared by 8 bases and J by 3 bases, with 15 bases between. This CDR3 has 14 amino acids. CDR1 and CDR2 (germline): MDHEN, SYDVKM. The CDR3 sequence is CASRPRALTDTQYF. CDR3 sequence (DNA): TGTGCCAGCCGCCCTCGGGCACTTACAGATACGCAGTATTTT.

This clonotype was seen at least ten times. This chain links TRBV7-9 with TRBJ1-4; D is unclear. V gave up 4 bases and J gave up 5 bases, with 11 bases separating them. CDR3 length: 14 amino acids. CDR1 and CDR2 from the germline V gene are SEHNR and FQNEAQ (reference sequence). In DNA, the CDR3 is TGTGCCAGCAGCTACGGGAGCCGAAATGAAAAACTGTTTTTT. Amino acid sequence: CASSYGSRNEKLFF.

The genes are TRBV20-1 and TRBJ2-5; 7 nucleotides match TRBD1. This CDR3 is built from 15 residues. The V segment lost 1 base and the J segment 2 bases; nucleotides outside the gene matches: 7. CDR1 is DFQATT and CDR2 is SNEGSKA in the germline V gene (reference sequence). CDR3 DNA sequence: TGCAGTGCTAGAGTTGTAGGCAGGGGGCAAGAGACCCAGTACTTC. Amino acid sequence: CSARVVGRGQETQYF.

This clonotype has a count of ten or more. J is TRBJ2-5 and V is TRBV20-1; D may be TRBD1 (6 bases). CDR3 length equals 12 residues. The V end was cut by 5 bases, the J end by 2 bases, with 9 bases between. From germline, CDR1 is DFQATT and CDR2 SNEGSKA (reference sequence). CDR3 protein: CSAEDSQETQYF. In DNA, the CDR3 is TGCAGTGCTGAGGACAGTCAAGAGACCCAGTACTTC.

The genes are TRBV29-1 and TRBJ2-3; the match to TRBD1 covers 7 bases. The V gene's germline CDR1 is SQVTM and CDR2 ANQGSEA. The CDR3 totals 15 residues. J gave up 2 bases and V 5 bases, and 10 bases lay outside the gene matches. The CDR3 DNA reads as TGCAGCGTTCGAGCCGGGACAGCTTCCACAGATACGCAGTATTTT. Translation gives CSVRAGTASTDTQYF.

The chain recombines TRBV11-2 with TRBJ1-2; 9 bases are a match to TRBD1. The CDR3 is 15 residues long. Trimming removed 1 base from V and 8 bases from J; junction bases left unmatched: 8. Germline loops: CDR1 SGHAT, CDR2 FQNNGV. CDR3 residues: CASSLVGQGAGGYTF. CDR3 DNA sequence: TGTGCCAGCAGCTTAGTGGGACAGGGCGCGGGCGGCTACACCTTC. Drawing the rest from reference TRBV11-2 and TRBJ1-2, the complete variable domain is EAGVAQSPRYKIIEKRQSVAFWCNPISGHATLYWYQQILGQGPKLLIQFQNNGVVDDSQLPKDRFSAERLKGVDSTLKIQPAKLEDSAVYLCASSLVGQGAGGYTFGSGTRLTVV.

Concerning this clonotype itself: The final CDR3 position lacks the conserved phenylalanine or tryptophan, pointing to a likely read error. CDR3 sequence (DNA): TGTGCCATCAGTGAGTGGGCAGGGGCGAACACTGAAGCTTTCTCT. As protein: CAISEWAGANTEAFS. The J gene is TRBJ1-1, the V gene TRBV10-3; TRBD1 is a possible D gene (6 bases). Germline-derived CDR1 and CDR2 are ENHRY and SYGVKD. The V end lost 1 base, the J end lost 1 base, and 10 bases lay between the germline ends. The CDR3 length is 15 residues.

This clonotype was counted only a few times. The chain combines TRBV5-1 with TRBJ2-1; perhaps TRBD2 as D (6 bases). Germline V gene data show CDR1 as SGHRS and CDR2 as YFSETQ. V dropped 7 bases and J dropped 0 bases, with 11 bases sitting between them. CDR3 length: 14 residues. CDR3 protein: CASGDWSSYNEQFF. The DNA of the CDR3 is TGCGCCAGCGGGGACTGGAGCTCCTACAATGAGCAGTTCTTC.

The V call is TRBV6-6, the J call TRBJ2-7, with 8 bases fitting TRBD1. This CDR3 spans 12 amino acids. Germline V gene lookup returns CDR1 MNHNY and CDR2 SVGAGI (reference sequence). V shed 5 bases, J shed 6 bases, and the junction held 3 bases outside the gene matches. CDR3 sequence: CASSPDRGEQYF. CDR3 sequence (DNA): TGTGCCAGCAGTCCAGACAGGGGCGAGCAGTACTTC.

The J gene is TRBJ2-5, the V gene TRBV7-7, with a weak D call TRBD2 (6 bases). Per germline, CDR1 SSHAT and CDR2 FNYEAQ (reference sequence). The CDR3 sequence is 16 residues long. V was shortened by 1 base and J by 1 base, with 13 bases between the two germline ends. CDR3 sequence (DNA): TGTGCCAGCAGCTTAGGCGGGGTGACCTTCCAAGAGACCCAGTACTTC. It specifies CASSLGGVTFQETQYF.

This clonotype appeared a few times. The rearrangement uses TRBV18 and TRBJ2-7; D perhaps matches TRBD1 (6 bases). This CDR3 contains 16 residues. Germline CDR1 is KGHSH and CDR2 is LQKENI. V lost 4 bases and J 5 bases, leaving 21 bases between the germline ends. CDR3 in amino acids: CASSRGRGIQEDEQYF. The CDR3 DNA reads TGTGCCAGCTCACGTGGCAGGGGAATTCAGGAGGACGAGCAGTACTTC.

This clonotype was detected ten times or more. This chain links TRBV29-1 with TRBJ2-6, with unresolved D. V lost 3 bases and J 2 bases, leaving 2 bases between the germline ends. The CDR3 is 12 amino acids. CDR1 SQVTM and CDR2 ANQGSEA come from the germline V gene. CDR3 sequence reads: CSVDAGANVLTF. DNA of the CDR3: TGCAGCGTTGATGCTGGGGCCAACGTCCTGACTTTC.

A few counts support this clonotype. The chain joins TRBV24-1 to TRBJ1-5; TRBD1 might be the D (5 bases). V dropped 3 bases and J dropped 3 bases, with 8 bases sitting between them. In germline, CDR1 is KGHDR, CDR2 SFDVKD. The CDR3 runs 14 residues. CDR3: CATSDGADNQPQHF. DNA for the CDR3: TGTGCCACCAGTGATGGGGCAGACAATCAGCCCCAGCATTTT.

This clonotype was counted many times. The rearrangement joins TRBV6-1 to TRBJ2-3, with D perhaps matching TRBD1 or TRBD2 (5 bases each). CDR3 length: 16 residues. The V end was cut by 7 bases, the J end by 0 bases, with 17 bases between. The germline V gene encodes CDR1 MNHNS and CDR2 SASEGT. This CDR3 reads CASTKGSSPSTDTQYF. The CDR3 DNA reads TGTGCCAGCACCAAGGGGAGTTCCCCTAGCACAGATACGCAGTATTTT.

Ten or more counts support this clonotype. J is TRBJ2-1 and V is TRBV7-9; D is unresolved. This CDR3 region has 12 residues. CDR1 and CDR2 (germline): SEHNR, FQNEAQ (reference sequence). V was pared by 0 bases and J by 8 bases, with 5 bases between. The CDR3 nucleotides are TGTGCCAGCAGCTTAGCGTCCCATGAGCAGTTCTTC. Amino acids: CASSLASHEQFF.

The rearrangement joins TRBV20-1 to TRBJ1-2; D gene unclear. CDR1 DFQATT and CDR2 SNEGSKA come from the germline V gene (reference sequence). The ends were cut back, 4 bases at V and 8 bases at J, with 11 bases in the middle. The CDR3 is 11 amino acids. The CDR3 DNA sequence: TGCAGTGCTATAAATCCGGGAGGCTACACCTTC. Translating it yields CSAINPGGYTF.

The CDR3 spells CATSGPTEKLFF. CDR3 nucleotides: TGTGCCACCTCCGGACCGACGGAAAAACTGTTTTTT. This rearrangement joins TRBV6-5 to TRBJ1-4; D ambiguous. The germline V gene has CDR1 MNHEY and CDR2 SVGAGI. There are 12 residues in the CDR3. The ends were cut back, 10 bases at V and 8 bases at J, with 14 bases in the middle.

The chain joins TRBV28 to TRBJ2-3, with TRBD2 matching over 14 bases. Losses at the gene ends were 3 bases for V and 2 bases for J; bases not matched to a gene: 4. The germline V gene has CDR1 MDHEN and CDR2 SYDVKM. The CDR3 loop spans 17 amino acids. The CDR3 reads CASSLTSGGENTDTQYF. The CDR3 DNA reads as TGTGCCAGCAGTTTGACTAGCGGGGGGGAAAACACAGATACGCAGTATTTT.

The sample holds a few counts of this clonotype. The rearrangement joins TRBV15 to TRBJ2-7; maybe TRBD2 (6 bases). Germline V gives CDR1 LNHNV, CDR2 YYDKDF (reference sequence). The CDR3 runs to 14 residues. V lost 4 bases and J 2 bases, leaving 12 bases between the germline ends. This CDR3 is CATSTGRGTYEQYF. For the CDR3, the DNA is TGTGCCACCAGCACGGGCCGGGGGACCTACGAGCAGTACTTC. Variable domain in full (rest from reference TRBV15 and TRBJ2-7): DAMVIQNPRYQVTQFGKPVTLSCSQTLNHNVMYWYQQKSSQAPKLLFHYYDKDFNNEADTPDNFQSRRPNTSFCFLDIRSPGLGDTAMYLCATSTGRGTYEQYFGPGTRLTVT.

This clonotype showed up many times. This chain uses TRBV29-1 with TRBJ2-7; D perhaps matches TRBD1 (6 bases). In germline, CDR1 is SQVTM, CDR2 ANQGSEA. V lost 6 bases and J 3 bases, leaving 12 bases between the germline ends. The length of the CDR3 is 12 residues. The CDR3 here is CSVRAGDYEQYF. The CDR3 region has the DNA TGCAGCGTGAGGGCAGGGGACTACGAGCAGTACTTC.

The table lists this clonotype with a few counts. V usage is TRBV5-1 and J usage is TRBJ2-1, with D perhaps TRBD2 (6 bases). The germline gives CDR1 SGHRS, CDR2 YFSETQ. V dropped 4 bases and J dropped 9 bases, with 14 bases sitting between them. CDR3 length: 13 amino acids. The CDR3 spells CASSPHEEGEQFF. CDR3 in DNA: TGCGCCAGCAGCCCTCATGAGGAGGGTGAGCAGTTCTTC.

The chain links TRBV15 to TRBJ2-7; D might be TRBD1 or TRBD2, each matching 6 bases. The CDR3 consists of 14 residues. CDR1 LNHNV and CDR2 YYDKDF come from the germline V gene (reference sequence). Trimming removed 11 bases at V and 3 bases at J, with 20 bases between. In DNA form, the CDR3 reads TGTGCCCCCGAGCGGGCAGGGGTCCTCTACGAGCAGTACTTC. It translates to CAPERAGVLYEQYF.

This clonotype was seen ten or more times. The genes are TRBV12-3 or TRBV12-4 and TRBJ1-1; 8 positions agree with TRBD1. CDR3 size: 12 residues. V was clipped by 4 bases and J by 6 bases; unmatched bases: 1. The CDR3 coding sequence is TGTGCCAGCAGTTCAGGGGGCTCTGAAGCTTTCTTT. Amino acid sequence: CASSSGGSEAFF.

This rearrangement joins TRBV10-3 to TRBJ1-6, with D perhaps TRBD1 (6 bases). Trimming removed 10 bases from V and 11 bases from J, with 21 bases in between. Germline loops: CDR1 ENHRY, CDR2 SYGVKD. CDR3 length equals 14 residues. The CDR3 nucleotides are TGTGCCACCCAGGGGCCCACGGAGGGGACACCCCTCCACTTT. Translation gives CATQGPTEGTPLHF.

This clonotype has at least ten counts. This chain connects TRBV4-1 to TRBJ2-3; 7 bases fit TRBD1. Germline trimming cut 1 base from V and 8 bases from J; bases unmatched to any gene: 6. Germline assignment: CDR1 MGHRA and CDR2 YSYEKL. The CDR3 loop spans 14 amino acids. The CDR3 DNA sequence: TGCGCCAGCAGCCAAGGTATTGAGGGGGCTACGCAGTATTTT. It translates to CASSQGIEGATQYF.

The chain recombines TRBV28 with TRBJ1-1; no reliable D call. The length of the CDR3 is 14 residues. Per the germline V gene, CDR1 is MDHEN and CDR2 is SYDVKM. V lost 3 bases and J 0 bases, leaving 8 bases between the germline ends. The CDR3 region is CASSFPALNTEAFF. The CDR3, as DNA: TGTGCCAGCAGTTTCCCAGCCTTGAACACTGAAGCTTTCTTT.

The chain couples TRBV20-1 to TRBJ2-1; 15 positions agree with TRBD2. This CDR3 is built from 15 residues. V was clipped by 4 bases and J by 7 bases; unmatched bases: 5. Per the germline V gene, CDR1 is DFQATT and CDR2 is SNEGSKA (reference sequence). CDR3 sequence (DNA): TGCAGTGCTAAACACGGGACTAGCGGGGGGAATGAGCAGTTCTTC. Its translation is CSAKHGTSGGNEQFF.

The chain joins TRBV6-1 to TRBJ2-7; no definite D call. The V and J ends lost 11 bases and 5 bases respectively, with 19 bases between them. Germline loops: CDR1 MNHNS, CDR2 SASEGT. This CDR3 is built from 13 residues. The CDR3 region is CACGFTSQDEQYF. CDR3 nucleotide sequence: TGTGCCTGTGGTTTCACCTCTCAGGACGAGCAGTACTTC.